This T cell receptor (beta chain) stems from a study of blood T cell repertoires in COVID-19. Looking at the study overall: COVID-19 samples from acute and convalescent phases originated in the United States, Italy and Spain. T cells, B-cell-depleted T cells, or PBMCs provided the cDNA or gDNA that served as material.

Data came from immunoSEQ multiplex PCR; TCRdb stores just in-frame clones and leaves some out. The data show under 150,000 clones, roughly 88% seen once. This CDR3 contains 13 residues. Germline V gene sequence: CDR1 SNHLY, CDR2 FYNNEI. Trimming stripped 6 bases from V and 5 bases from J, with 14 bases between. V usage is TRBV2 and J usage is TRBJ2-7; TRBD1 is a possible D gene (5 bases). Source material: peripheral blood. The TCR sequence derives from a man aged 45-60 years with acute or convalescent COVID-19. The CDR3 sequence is CASRSRVFNEQYF. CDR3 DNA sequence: TGTGCCAGCAGGTCCAGGGTTTTCAACGAGCAGTACTTC.